This T cell receptor beta chain originates from a study of OX40 agonist ivuxolimab in advanced cancers. Study in general: The dose of intravenous ivuxolimab that patients received every 2 weeks ranged from 0.01 to 10 mg/kg. Prior anti-PD-1, anti-PD-L1 or anti-CTLA-4 therapy was allowed; more than 30% had some.

Trimming took 1 base from V and 8 from J; bases not matched to a gene: 12. Germline CDR1 GTSNPN, CDR2 SVGIG (reference sequence). The CDR3 length is 15 residues. Enrollment shut out patients with autoimmune disease history or systemic immunosuppression. Samples were taken at baseline and on day 1 of cycles 4 and 7. Sequencing used immunoSEQ multiplex PCR; TCRdb keeps in-frame clones, though not all of them. Of about 100,000 clones in the sample, about 86% were seen once. This rearrangement joins TRBV30 to TRBJ2-3; 7 positions match TRBD2. The material sequenced was CD4+ or CD8+ T cells sorted from blood, taken in a trial of the OX40 agonist ivuxolimab. The TCR was taken from an adult with an advanced solid tumor such as melanoma, head and neck, liver or kidney cancer. Written as DNA, the CDR3 is TGTGCCTGGAGTGGGGGGGGACCAGGCGCGCGTACGCAGTATTTT. Translated, it gives CAWSGGGPGARTQYF.